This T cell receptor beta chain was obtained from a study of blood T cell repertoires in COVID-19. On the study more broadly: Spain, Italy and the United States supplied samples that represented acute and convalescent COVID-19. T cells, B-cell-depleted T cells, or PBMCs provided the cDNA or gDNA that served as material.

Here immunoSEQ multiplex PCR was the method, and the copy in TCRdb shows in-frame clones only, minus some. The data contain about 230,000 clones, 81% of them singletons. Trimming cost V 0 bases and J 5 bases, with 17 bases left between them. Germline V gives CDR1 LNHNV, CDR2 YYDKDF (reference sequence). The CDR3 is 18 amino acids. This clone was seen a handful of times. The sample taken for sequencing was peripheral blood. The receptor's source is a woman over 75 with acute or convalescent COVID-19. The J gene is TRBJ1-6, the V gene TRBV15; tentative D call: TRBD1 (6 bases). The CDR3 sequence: CATSRDSQGRLNNSPLHF. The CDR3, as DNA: TGTGCCACCAGCAGAGATTCTCAGGGGCGTCTTAATAATTCACCCCTCCACTTT.